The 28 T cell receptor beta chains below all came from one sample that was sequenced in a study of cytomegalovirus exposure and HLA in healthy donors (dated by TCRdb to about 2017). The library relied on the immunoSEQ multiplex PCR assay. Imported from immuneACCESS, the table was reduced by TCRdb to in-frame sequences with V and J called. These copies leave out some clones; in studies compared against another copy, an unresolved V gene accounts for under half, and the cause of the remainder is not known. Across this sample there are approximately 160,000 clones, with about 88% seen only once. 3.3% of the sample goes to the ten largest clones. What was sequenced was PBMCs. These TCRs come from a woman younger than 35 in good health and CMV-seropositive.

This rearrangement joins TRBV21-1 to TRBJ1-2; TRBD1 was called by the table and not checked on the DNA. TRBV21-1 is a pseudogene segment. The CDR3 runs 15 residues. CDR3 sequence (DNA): TGTGCCAGCAGCAACCTACAGGGATGCAGGATTGGCTACACCTTC. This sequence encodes CASSNLQGCRIGYTF.

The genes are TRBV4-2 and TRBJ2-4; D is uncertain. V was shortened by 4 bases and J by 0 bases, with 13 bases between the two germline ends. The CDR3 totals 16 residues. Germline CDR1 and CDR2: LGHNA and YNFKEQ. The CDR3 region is CASSPHGPLAKNIQYF. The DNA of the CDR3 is TGTGCCAGCAGCCCCCATGGGCCTCTAGCCAAAAACATTCAGTACTTC.

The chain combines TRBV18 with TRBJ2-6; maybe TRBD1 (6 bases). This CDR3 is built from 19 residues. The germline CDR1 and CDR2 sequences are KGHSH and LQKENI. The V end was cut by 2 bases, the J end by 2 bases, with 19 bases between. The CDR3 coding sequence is TGTGCCAGCTCACCAGTGGTATCAGGGGCATCAACTGGGGCCAACGTCCTGACTTTC. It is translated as CASSPVVSGASTGANVLTF.

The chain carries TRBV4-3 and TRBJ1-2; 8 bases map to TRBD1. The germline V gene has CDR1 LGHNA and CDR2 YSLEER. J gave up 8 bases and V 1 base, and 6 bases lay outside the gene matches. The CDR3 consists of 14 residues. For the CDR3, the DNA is TGCGCCAGCAGCCAAGCAGGGGGCTTCCGAGGCTACACCTTC. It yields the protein CASSQAGGFRGYTF.

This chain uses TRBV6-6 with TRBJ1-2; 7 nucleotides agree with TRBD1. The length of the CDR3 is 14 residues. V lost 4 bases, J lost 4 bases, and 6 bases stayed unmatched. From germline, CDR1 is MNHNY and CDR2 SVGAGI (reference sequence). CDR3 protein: CASSSGTVIYGYTF. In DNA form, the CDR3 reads TGTGCCAGCAGTTCCGGGACAGTTATCTATGGCTACACCTTC.

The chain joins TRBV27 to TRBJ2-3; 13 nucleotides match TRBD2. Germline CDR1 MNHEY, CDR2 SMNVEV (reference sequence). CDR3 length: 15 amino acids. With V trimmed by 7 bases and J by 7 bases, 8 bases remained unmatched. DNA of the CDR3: TGTGCCAGCAATGGACTAGCGGGAGTTCGAAATACGCAGTATTTT. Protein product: CASNGLAGVRNTQYF.

The CDR3 reads CASSRSSGLYNEQFF. CDR3 bases: TGTGCCAGCAGCCGGAGTAGCGGGCTGTACAATGAGCAGTTCTTC. The chain has TRBV6-5 and TRBJ2-1; TRBD2 agrees at 7 bases. Germline lookup yields CDR1 MNHEY and CDR2 SVGAGI. V lost 6 bases, J lost 4 bases, and 9 bases stayed unmatched. This CDR3 contains 15 residues.

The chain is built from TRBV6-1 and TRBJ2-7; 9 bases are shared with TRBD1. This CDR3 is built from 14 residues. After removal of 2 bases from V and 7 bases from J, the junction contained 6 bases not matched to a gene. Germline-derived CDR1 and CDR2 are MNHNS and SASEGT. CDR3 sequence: CASSEPGQGEEQYF. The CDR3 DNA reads TGTGCCAGCAGTGAACCGGGACAGGGCGAAGAGCAGTACTTC.

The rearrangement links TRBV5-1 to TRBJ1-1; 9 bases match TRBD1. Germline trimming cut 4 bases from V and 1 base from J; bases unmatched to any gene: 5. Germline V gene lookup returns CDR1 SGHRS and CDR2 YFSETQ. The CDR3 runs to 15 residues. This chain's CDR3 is CASSTQGQGNTEAFF. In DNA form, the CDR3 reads TGCGCCAGCAGCACCCAGGGACAGGGGAACACTGAAGCTTTCTTT.

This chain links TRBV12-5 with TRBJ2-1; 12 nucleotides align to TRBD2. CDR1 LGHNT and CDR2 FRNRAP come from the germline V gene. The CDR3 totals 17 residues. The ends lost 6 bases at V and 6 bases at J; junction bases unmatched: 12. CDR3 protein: CASGQEGTSGLSNEQFF. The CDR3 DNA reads TGTGCTAGTGGCCAAGAGGGGACTAGCGGGTTGAGCAATGAGCAGTTCTTC. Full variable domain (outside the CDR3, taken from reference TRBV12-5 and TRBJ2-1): DARVTQTPRHKVTEMGQEVTMRCQPILGHNTVFWYRQTMMQGLELLAYFRNRAPLDDSGMPKDRFSAEMPDATLATLKIQPSEPRDSAVYFCASGQEGTSGLSNEQFFGPGTRLTVL.

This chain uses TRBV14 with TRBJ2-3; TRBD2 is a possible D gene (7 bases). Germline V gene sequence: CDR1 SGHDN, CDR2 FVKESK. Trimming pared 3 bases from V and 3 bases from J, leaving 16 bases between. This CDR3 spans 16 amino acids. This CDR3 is CASSHIGRGGTDTQYF. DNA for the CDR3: TGTGCCAGCAGCCACATTGGCAGGGGAGGGACAGATACGCAGTATTTT.

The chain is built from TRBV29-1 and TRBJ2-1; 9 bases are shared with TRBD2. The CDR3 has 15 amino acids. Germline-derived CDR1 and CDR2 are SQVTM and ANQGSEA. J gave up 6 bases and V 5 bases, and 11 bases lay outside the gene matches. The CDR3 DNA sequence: TGCAGCGTTCTTAAGGGACTAGCAGGGTCCAATGAGCAGTTCTTC. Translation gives CSVLKGLAGSNEQFF.

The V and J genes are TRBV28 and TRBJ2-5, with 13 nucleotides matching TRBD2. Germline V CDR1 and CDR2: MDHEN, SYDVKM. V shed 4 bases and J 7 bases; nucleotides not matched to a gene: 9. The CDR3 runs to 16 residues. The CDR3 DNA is TGTGCCAGCAGTTGGCGGACTAGCGGGAGTCGAGGGACCCAGTACTTC. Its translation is CASSWRTSGSRGTQYF.

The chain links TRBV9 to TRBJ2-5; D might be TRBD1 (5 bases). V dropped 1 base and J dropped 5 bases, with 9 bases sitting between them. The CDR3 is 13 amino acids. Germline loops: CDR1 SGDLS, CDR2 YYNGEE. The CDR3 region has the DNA TGTGCCAGCAGCGTATCTGGGGCGGAGACCCAGTACTTC. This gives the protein CASSVSGAETQYF.

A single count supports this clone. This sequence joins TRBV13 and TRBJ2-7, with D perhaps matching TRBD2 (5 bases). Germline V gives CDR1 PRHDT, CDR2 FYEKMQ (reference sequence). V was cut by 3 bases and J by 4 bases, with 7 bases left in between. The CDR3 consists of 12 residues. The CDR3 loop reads CASSFSGYEQYF. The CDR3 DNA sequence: TGTGCCAGCAGCTTCTCGGGGTACGAGCAGTACTTC.

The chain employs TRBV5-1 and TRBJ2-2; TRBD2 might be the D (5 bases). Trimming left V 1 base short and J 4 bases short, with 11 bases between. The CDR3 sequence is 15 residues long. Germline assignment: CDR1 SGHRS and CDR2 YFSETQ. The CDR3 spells CASSLWSGSTGELFF. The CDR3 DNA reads TGCGCCAGCAGCTTGTGGTCGGGGAGCACCGGGGAGCTGTTTTTT.

CDR3 in amino acids: CASSEAQGNTEAFF. CDR3 sequence (DNA): TGCGCCAGCAGCGAGGCACAGGGGAACACTGAAGCTTTCTTT. V gene TRBV5-1 combines with J gene TRBJ1-1; the D gene is possibly TRBD1 (6 bases). Germline V gives CDR1 SGHRS, CDR2 YFSETQ. The CDR3 is 14 residues long. The V and J ends lost 4 bases and 1 base respectively, with 11 bases between them.

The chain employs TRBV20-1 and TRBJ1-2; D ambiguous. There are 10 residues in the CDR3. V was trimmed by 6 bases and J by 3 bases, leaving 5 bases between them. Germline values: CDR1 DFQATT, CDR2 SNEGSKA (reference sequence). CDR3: CSAWHYGYTF. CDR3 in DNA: TGCAGTGCCTGGCACTATGGCTACACCTTC.

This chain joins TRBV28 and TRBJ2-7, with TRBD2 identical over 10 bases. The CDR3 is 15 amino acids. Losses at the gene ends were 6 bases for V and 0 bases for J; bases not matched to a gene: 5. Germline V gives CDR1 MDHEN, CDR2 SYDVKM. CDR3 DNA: TGTGCCAGCAGGCCTAGCGGGAGAAGCTCCTACGAGCAGTACTTC. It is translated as CASRPSGRSSYEQYF.

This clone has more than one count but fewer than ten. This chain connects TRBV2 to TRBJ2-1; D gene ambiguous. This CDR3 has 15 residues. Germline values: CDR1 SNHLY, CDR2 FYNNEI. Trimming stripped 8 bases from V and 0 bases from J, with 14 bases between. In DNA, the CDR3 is TGTGCCAGCCCTGTCCCTGGCAGCTCCTACAATGAGCAGTTCTTC. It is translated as CASPVPGSSYNEQFF.

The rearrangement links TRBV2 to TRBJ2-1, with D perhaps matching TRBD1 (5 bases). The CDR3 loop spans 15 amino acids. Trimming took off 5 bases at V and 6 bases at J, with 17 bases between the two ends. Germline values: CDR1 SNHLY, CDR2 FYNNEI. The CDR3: CASSTLQAWGNEQFF. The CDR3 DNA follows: TGTGCCAGCAGTACTTTACAGGCCTGGGGCAATGAGCAGTTCTTC.

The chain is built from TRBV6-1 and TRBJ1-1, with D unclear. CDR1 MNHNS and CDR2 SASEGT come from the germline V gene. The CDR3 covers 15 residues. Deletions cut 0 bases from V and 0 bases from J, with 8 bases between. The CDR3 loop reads CASSEAETLNTEAFF. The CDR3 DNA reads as TGTGCCAGCAGTGAAGCGGAGACGCTGAACACTGAAGCTTTCTTT.

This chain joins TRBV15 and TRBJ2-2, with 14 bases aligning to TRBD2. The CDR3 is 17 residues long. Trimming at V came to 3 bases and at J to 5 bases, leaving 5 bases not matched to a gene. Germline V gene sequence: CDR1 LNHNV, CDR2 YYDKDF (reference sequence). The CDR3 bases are TGTGCCACCAGCAGGACTAGCGGGAGGGTCGGAACCGGGGAGCTGTTTTTT. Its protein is CATSRTSGRVGTGELFF.

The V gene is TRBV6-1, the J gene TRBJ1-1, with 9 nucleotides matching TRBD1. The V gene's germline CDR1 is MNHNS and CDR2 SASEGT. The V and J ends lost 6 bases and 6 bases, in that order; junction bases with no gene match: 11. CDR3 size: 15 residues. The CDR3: CASSYGTGKTAEAFF. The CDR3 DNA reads TGTGCCAGCAGCTACGGGACAGGGAAAACGGCTGAAGCTTTCTTT.

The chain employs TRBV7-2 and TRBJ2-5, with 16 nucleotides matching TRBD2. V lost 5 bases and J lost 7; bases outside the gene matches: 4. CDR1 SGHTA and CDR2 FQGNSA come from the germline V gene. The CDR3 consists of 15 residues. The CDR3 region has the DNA TGTGCCAGCAGCCCTGGGACTAGCGGGAGGGGGACCCAGTACTTC. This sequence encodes CASSPGTSGRGTQYF.

The CDR3 bases are TGTGCCAGCAGTTACTCGGGACTAGCTCGCGATGAGCAGTTCTTC. The encoded protein is CASSYSGLARDEQFF. The chain joins TRBV6-5 to TRBJ2-1, with 9 bases fitting TRBD2. CDR1 is MNHEY and CDR2 is SVGAGI in the germline V gene. V lost 0 bases to trimming and J lost 8 bases; unmatched junction nucleotides: 5. CDR3 length: 15 amino acids.

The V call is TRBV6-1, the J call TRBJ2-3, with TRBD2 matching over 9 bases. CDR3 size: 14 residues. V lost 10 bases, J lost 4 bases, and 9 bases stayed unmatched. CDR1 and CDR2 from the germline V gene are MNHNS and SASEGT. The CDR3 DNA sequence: TGTGCCATCGAGGGCGGGAGGGCCGCAGATACGCAGTATTTT. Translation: CAIEGGRAADTQYF.

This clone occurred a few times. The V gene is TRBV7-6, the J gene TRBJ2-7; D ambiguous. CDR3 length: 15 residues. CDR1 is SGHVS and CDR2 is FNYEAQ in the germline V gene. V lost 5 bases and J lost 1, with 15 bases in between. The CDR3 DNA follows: TGTGCCAGCAGCCCAGTTGCGGCTTCTTCCTACGAGCAGTACTTC. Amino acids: CASSPVAASSYEQYF.